These 3 T cell receptor beta chains were sequenced from one sample in a study of early T cells in non-severe SARS-CoV-2 infection. TCRdb re-analysed the 5' RACE reads in MiXCR, keeping a single row per CDR3 protein. In the table there are 60,000 to 75,000 distinct CDR3 sequences, roughly an eighth of which are singletons. The starting material was whole blood, obtained at baseline. These receptors were taken from an adult who was a healthcare worker with PCR-confirmed SARS-CoV-2 infection or an uninfected control (not recorded which).

CDR3 in amino acids: CASSLTGEQYF. DNA for the CDR3: TGTGCCAGCAGCTTAACAGGGGAGCAGTACTTC. The chain is built from TRBV13 and TRBJ2-7; D is possibly TRBD1 (6 bases). The CDR3 runs to 11 residues. CDR1 is PRHDT, CDR2 FYEKMQ, per germline (reference sequence). V was clipped by 2 bases and J by 7 bases, with 6 bases between them.

This clonotype was seen at least ten times. The rearrangement joins TRBV20-1 to TRBJ2-5; 7 positions match TRBD1. The CDR3 runs to 14 residues. Germline V gene data show CDR1 as DFQATT and CDR2 as SNEGSKA (reference sequence). V shed 6 bases, J shed 2 bases, and the junction held 9 bases outside the gene matches. CDR3 region: CSAITGTEQETQYF. CDR3 bases: TGCAGTGCCATCACCGGGACAGAACAAGAGACCCAGTACTTC.

The sample holds a few counts of this clonotype. CDR3 nucleotides: TGTGCCAGCAGCAGGATAGCGGCAGCCAAAAACATTCAGTACTTC. Encoded protein: CASSRIAAAKNIQYF. This rearrangement joins TRBV7-2 to TRBJ2-4; D may be TRBD2 (6 bases). Trimming removed 5 bases at V and 0 bases at J, with 11 bases between. The CDR3 extends over 15 amino acids. CDR1 and CDR2 (germline): SGHTA, FQGNSA.